Below are 4 T cell receptor beta chains sequenced from a single sample in a study of blood T cell repertoires in COVID-19. Sequencing was performed with immunoSEQ multiplex PCR; in TCRdb, only in-frame clones are kept and a portion is missing. The sample has about 60,000 clones, about 75% seen once. Source material: peripheral blood. The receptors were gathered from a woman of 80 years or more with acute or convalescent COVID-19.

J is TRBJ1-6 and V is TRBV11-2; TRBD1 aligns across 8 bases. The CDR3 covers 17 residues. V lost 5 bases, J lost 8 bases, and 14 bases stayed unmatched. Germline-derived CDR1 and CDR2 are SGHAT and FQNNGV. The CDR3 nucleotides read TGTGCCAGCAGCCCCTGGGACAGGTCAGGAGTGTATTCACCCCTCCACTTT. This encodes CASSPWDRSGVYSPLHF.

This clone was seen only a few times. This chain connects TRBV15 to TRBJ2-5; 7 bases agree with TRBD2. CDR1 and CDR2 (germline): LNHNV, YYDKDF (reference sequence). Germline trimming cut 5 bases from V and 5 bases from J; bases unmatched to any gene: 8. This CDR3 is built from 14 residues. The CDR3 region has the DNA TGTGCCACCAGCCTAGGCGGGAGCGGTGAGACCCAGTACTTC. Protein sequence: CATSLGGSGETQYF.

The chain carries TRBV25-1 and TRBJ2-7; tentative D call: TRBD2 (5 bases). The CDR3 spans 15 residues. Between the trimmed V and J ends, which lost 4 bases and 6 bases, there was a span of 19 bases. The germline gives CDR1 MGHDK, CDR2 SYGVNS. CDR3 residues: CASSGRAARKGEQYF. The CDR3 DNA is TGTGCCAGCAGTGGGCGAGCGGCTAGGAAGGGCGAGCAGTACTTC.

The V call is TRBV5-1, the J call TRBJ2-3; 7 bases are a match to TRBD1. V shed 4 bases, J shed 1 base, and the junction held 6 bases outside the gene matches. Germline V gives CDR1 SGHRS, CDR2 YFSETQ. This CDR3 has 15 residues. CDR3: CASSQGDPGTDTQYF. CDR3 DNA: TGCGCCAGCAGCCAGGGGGACCCGGGCACAGATACGCAGTATTTT.